This TCR beta chain was sequenced in a study of CD8 T cells in ankylosing spondylitis. Study results and caveats: There was a TCR beta motif, made of roughly eight highly homologous variants, that appeared characteristic of ankylosing spondylitis blood.

TCRdb re-called the 5' RACE reads through MiXCR, storing one row per CDR3 protein. The sample carries about 540,000 distinct CDR3 sequences, roughly 13% recorded once. As concerns this clonotype: Its antigen is unidentified.

Losses at the gene ends were 5 bases for V and 6 bases for J; bases not matched to a gene: 4. CDR1 is SGHVS, CDR2 FNYEAQ, per germline. The CDR3 covers 13 residues. This receptor was identified in a male donor with ankylosing spondylitis. This chain uses TRBV7-6 with TRBJ2-1; 7 bases agree with TRBD2. The sample comprised blood, either unsorted or a sorted T cell fraction (not recorded which). The DNA for the CDR3 is TGTGCCAGCAGCCCTTGGACTAGCAATGAGCAGTTCTTC. Encoded protein: CASSPWTSNEQFF.